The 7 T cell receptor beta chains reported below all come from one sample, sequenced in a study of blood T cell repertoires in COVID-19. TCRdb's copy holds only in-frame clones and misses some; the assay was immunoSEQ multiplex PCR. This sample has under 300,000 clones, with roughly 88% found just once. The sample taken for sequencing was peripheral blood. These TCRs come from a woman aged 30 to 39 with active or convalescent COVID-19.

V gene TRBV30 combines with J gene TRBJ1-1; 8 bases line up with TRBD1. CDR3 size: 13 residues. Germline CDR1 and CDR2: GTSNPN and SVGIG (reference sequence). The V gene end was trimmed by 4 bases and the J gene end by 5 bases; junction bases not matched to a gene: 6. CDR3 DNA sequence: TGTGCCTGGATAAAGCAGGGGGCGACTGAAGCTTTCTTT. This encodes CAWIKQGATEAFF.

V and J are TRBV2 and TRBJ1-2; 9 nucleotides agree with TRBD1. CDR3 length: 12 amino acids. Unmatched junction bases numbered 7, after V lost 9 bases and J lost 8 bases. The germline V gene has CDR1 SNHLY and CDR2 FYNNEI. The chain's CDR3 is CARGTGNRGYTF. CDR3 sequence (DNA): TGTGCCAGGGGGACAGGGAATCGCGGCTACACCTTC.

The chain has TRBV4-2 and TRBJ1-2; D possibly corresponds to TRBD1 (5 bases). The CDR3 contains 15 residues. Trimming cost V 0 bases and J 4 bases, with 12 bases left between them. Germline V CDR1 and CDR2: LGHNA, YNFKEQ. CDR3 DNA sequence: TGTGCCAGCAGCCAAGAAGTAGCAGGGATCTATGGCTACACCTTC. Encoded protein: CASSQEVAGIYGYTF.

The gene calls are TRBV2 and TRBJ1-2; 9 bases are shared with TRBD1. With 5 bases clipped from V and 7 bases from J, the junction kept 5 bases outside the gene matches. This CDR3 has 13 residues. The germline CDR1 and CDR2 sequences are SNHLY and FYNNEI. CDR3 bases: TGTGCCAGCAGTATACAGGGGGCTGGTGGCTACACCTTC. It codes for CASSIQGAGGYTF.

The CDR3 region is CASSLEAGGGRTYEQYF. CDR3 coding DNA: TGTGCCAGCAGCTTAGAGGCCGGAGGGGGCAGGACCTACGAGCAGTACTTC. J is TRBJ2-7 and V is TRBV7-2, with D possibly being TRBD1 (7 bases). The CDR3 is made up of 17 amino acids. V lost 1 base and J lost 2, with 18 bases in between. The V gene's germline CDR1 is SGHTA and CDR2 FQGNSA.

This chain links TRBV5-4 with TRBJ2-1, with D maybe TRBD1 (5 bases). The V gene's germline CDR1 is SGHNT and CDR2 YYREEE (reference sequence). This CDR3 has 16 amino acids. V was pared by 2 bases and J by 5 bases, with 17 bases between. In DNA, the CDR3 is TGTGCCAGCAGCTTTCGGAAACAGGTCCTCAACAATGAGCAGTTCTTC. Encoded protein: CASSFRKQVLNNEQFF. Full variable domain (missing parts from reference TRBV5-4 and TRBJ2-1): ETGVTQSPTHLIKTRGQQVTLRCSSQSGHNTVSWYQQALGQGPQFIFQYYREEENGRGNFPPRFSGLQFPNYSSELNVNALELDDSALYLCASSFRKQVLNNEQFFGPGTRLTVL.

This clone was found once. The CDR3, as DNA: TGTGCCAGCAGTGAAGGCAGGGGCCACGAGCAGTACTTC. The encoded protein is CASSEGRGHEQYF. This chain uses TRBV6-1 with TRBJ2-7; TRBD1 might be the D (6 bases). Trimming took off 1 base at V and 5 bases at J, with 9 bases between the two ends. The CDR3 is made up of 13 amino acids. In germline, CDR1 is MNHNS, CDR2 SASEGT.